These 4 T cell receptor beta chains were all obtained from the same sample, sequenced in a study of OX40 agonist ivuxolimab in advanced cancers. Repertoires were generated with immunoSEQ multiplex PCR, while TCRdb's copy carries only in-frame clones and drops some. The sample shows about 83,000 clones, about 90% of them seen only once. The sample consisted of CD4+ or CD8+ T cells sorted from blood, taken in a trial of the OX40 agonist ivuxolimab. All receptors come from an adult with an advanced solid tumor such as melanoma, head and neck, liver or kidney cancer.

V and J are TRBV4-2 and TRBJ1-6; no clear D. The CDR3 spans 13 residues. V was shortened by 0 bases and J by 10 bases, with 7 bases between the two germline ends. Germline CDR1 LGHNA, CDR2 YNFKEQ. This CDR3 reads CASSQESGSPLHF. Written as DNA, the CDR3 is TGTGCCAGCAGCCAAGAGTCGGGATCACCCCTCCACTTT.

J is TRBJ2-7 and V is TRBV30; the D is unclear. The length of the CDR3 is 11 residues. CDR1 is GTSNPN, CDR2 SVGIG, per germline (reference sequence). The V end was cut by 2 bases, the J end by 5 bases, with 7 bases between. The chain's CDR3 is CAWSFGNEQYF. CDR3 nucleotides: TGTGCCTGGAGTTTTGGGAACGAGCAGTACTTC. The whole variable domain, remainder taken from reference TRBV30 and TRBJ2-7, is SQTIHQWPATLVQPVGSPLSLECTVEGTSNPNLYWYRQAAGRGLQLLFYSVGIGQISSEVPQNLSASRPQDRQFILSSKKLLLSDSGFYLCAWSFGNEQYFGPGTRLTVT.

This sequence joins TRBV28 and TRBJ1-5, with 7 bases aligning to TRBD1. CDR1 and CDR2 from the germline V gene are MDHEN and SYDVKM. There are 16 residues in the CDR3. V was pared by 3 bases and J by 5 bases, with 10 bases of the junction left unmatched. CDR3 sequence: CASSFLSDRPYQPQHF. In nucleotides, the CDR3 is TGTGCCAGCAGTTTCCTCTCGGACAGGCCTTATCAGCCCCAGCATTTT.

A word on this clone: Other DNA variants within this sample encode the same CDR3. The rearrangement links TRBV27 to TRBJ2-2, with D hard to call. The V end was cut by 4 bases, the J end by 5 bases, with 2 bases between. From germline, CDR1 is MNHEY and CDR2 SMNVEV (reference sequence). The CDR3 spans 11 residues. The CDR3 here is CASSSTGELFF. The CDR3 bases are TGTGCCAGCAGTTCAACCGGGGAGCTGTTTTTT.